The 27 T cell receptor beta chains below all came from one sample that was sequenced in a study of blood T cells in healthy people across ages. Next came a second PCR, run for about 6 to 11 cycles, which used a sample-barcoded 5' primer along with a J-beta primer mix. TCRdb ran MiXCR on the 5' RACE reads and lists one entry per CDR3 protein. The data show about 640,000 distinct CDR3 sequences, about 30% seen once. Sequencing was performed on blood. Receptor source: a woman over 75 in good health.

This clonotype occurred many times. This sequence joins TRBV20-1 and TRBJ1-2; unclear D gene. V was cut by 3 bases and J by 3 bases, with 8 bases left in between. Per germline, CDR1 DFQATT and CDR2 SNEGSKA (reference sequence). CDR3 length: 12 residues. CDR3 sequence reads: CSASDTHYGYTF. DNA for the CDR3: TGCAGTGCTAGTGACACTCACTATGGCTACACCTTC.

The chain is built from TRBV20-1 and TRBJ2-1; D not resolved. V lost 8 bases, J lost 7 bases, and 18 bases lay in between. CDR1 is DFQATT and CDR2 is SNEGSKA in the germline V gene (reference sequence). This CDR3 has 13 residues. The CDR3 loop is CSYLQPNLNEQFF. CDR3 in DNA: TGCAGTTATCTACAGCCAAACCTAAATGAGCAGTTCTTC.

This clonotype was seen a handful of times. The J gene is TRBJ1-1, the V gene TRBV20-1; 10 bases agree with TRBD1. Unmatched junction bases numbered 6, after V lost 5 bases and J lost 0 bases. Per germline, CDR1 DFQATT and CDR2 SNEGSKA (reference sequence). CDR3 length equals 15 residues. This CDR3 is CSALDRGRMNTEAFF. CDR3 nucleotide sequence: TGCAGTGCTTTGGACAGGGGGAGGATGAACACTGAAGCTTTCTTT.

This clonotype was counted many times. The J gene is TRBJ2-5, the V gene TRBV6-6; TRBD2 aligns across 7 bases. The junction had 12 bases not matched to a gene; V was cut back by 4 bases and J by 4 bases. CDR1 and CDR2 (germline): MNHNY, SVGAGI (reference sequence). This CDR3 region has 16 residues. CDR3 loop: CASSSIAGERGETQYF. Here the CDR3 DNA reads TGTGCCAGCAGTTCAATAGCGGGCGAAAGGGGAGAGACCCAGTACTTC.

This clonotype was observed many times. V gene TRBV9 combines with J gene TRBJ1-2; a possible D gene is TRBD1 (5 bases). Trimming cost V 4 bases and J 0 bases, with 16 bases left between them. The CDR3 extends over 16 amino acids. Germline CDR1 reads SGDLS; CDR2 reads YYNGEE. CDR3 coding DNA: TGTGCCAGCAGCCCCGGAGCAGGGACCACTAACTATGGCTACACCTTC. Protein product: CASSPGAGTTNYGYTF.

This clonotype has more than one count but fewer than ten. J is TRBJ2-3 and V is TRBV3-1, with unresolved D. Germline V gene sequence: CDR1 LGHDT, CDR2 YNNKEL (reference sequence). The CDR3 length is 14 residues. V gave up 4 bases and J gave up 3 bases, with 11 bases separating them. In nucleotides, the CDR3 is TGTGCCAGCAGCCCGGGTCGAGGTACAGATACGCAGTATTTT. Translation gives CASSPGRGTDTQYF.

In this sample, this clonotype turned up many times. The genes are TRBV9 and TRBJ2-5; D might be TRBD1 (6 bases). CDR1 and CDR2 from the germline V gene are SGDLS and YYNGEE. The V gene lost 4 bases and the J gene lost 4 bases, with 17 bases spanning the gap. The CDR3 is made up of 15 amino acids. Here the CDR3 reads CASSFPTGLGETQYF. CDR3 DNA: TGTGCCAGCAGCTTTCCGACAGGTTTGGGAGAGACCCAGTACTTC.

Turning to this clonotype: A read error is possible here, since a much larger clone lies one base away. The chain uses TRBV7-2 and TRBJ2-3; D is ambiguous. The CDR3 has 15 residues. CDR1 is SGHTA and CDR2 is FQGNSA in the germline V gene. CDR3 sequence: CASSLSSRVEDTQYF. CDR3 DNA: TGTGCCAGCAGCTTGTCGTCTAGGGTCGAAGATACTCAGTATTTT.

This clonotype was detected ten times or more. This chain uses TRBV15 with TRBJ2-1; 10 bases align to TRBD1. This CDR3 is 16 amino acids long. Germline V gives CDR1 LNHNV, CDR2 YYDKDF (reference sequence). V gave up 0 bases and J gave up 8 bases; unmatched junction bases: 7. DNA of the CDR3: TGTGCCACCAGCAGAGACCCGACAGGGGGCAAGGATGAGCAGTTCTTC. This encodes CATSRDPTGGKDEQFF.

On this clonotype itself: A read error may explain this, as a much larger clone is one base away. This chain links TRBV5-5 with TRBJ2-4, with a possible D match to TRBD2 (6 bases). The end of the DNA is better explained by TRBJ2-7, so the J call may be wrong. This CDR3 region has 15 residues. In germline, CDR1 is SGHKS, CDR2 YYEKEE (reference sequence). The chain's CDR3 is CASGEMRGRGYEQYF. DNA of the CDR3: TGTGCCAGCGGCGAGATGCGGGGACGTGGGTACGAGCAGTACTTC.

This clonotype was recorded at least ten times. V usage is TRBV20-1 and J usage is TRBJ2-6; TRBD1 is a possible D gene (5 bases). This CDR3 contains 14 residues. CDR1 is DFQATT, CDR2 SNEGSKA, per germline (reference sequence). V was pared by 5 bases and J by 0 bases, with 8 bases between. In nucleotides, the CDR3 is TGCAGTGCTCCAGACAGCTCTGGGGCCAACGTCCTGACTTTC. It encodes CSAPDSSGANVLTF.

Ten or more counts support this clonotype. The V and J genes are TRBV5-1 and TRBJ2-3; perhaps TRBD1 as D (6 bases). Germline CDR1 is SGHRS and CDR2 is YFSETQ. CDR3 size: 15 residues. Between the trimmed V and J ends, which lost 6 bases and 1 base, there was a span of 15 bases. This CDR3 reads CASKVEGVGTDTQYF. CDR3 bases: TGCGCCAGCAAGGTAGAGGGGGTGGGCACAGATACGCAGTATTTT.

This rearrangement joins TRBV6-4 to TRBJ2-3; 7 bases fit TRBD2. With V trimmed by 6 bases and J by 1 base, 7 bases remained unmatched. The germline CDR1 and CDR2 sequences are MRHNA and SNTAGT. The CDR3 has 15 residues. The CDR3 DNA reads as TGTGCCAGCAGCCAACTAGCGACGGGCACAGATACGCAGTATTTT. Its protein product is CASSQLATGTDTQYF.

With regard to this clonotype: This may come from a read error, since a much larger clone is one base off. This rearrangement joins TRBV7-9 to TRBJ2-3; 13 bases agree with TRBD2. Looked up from germline, CDR1 is SEHNR and CDR2 is FQNEAQ (reference sequence). The CDR3 sequence is 20 residues long. Trimming removed 6 bases from V and 1 base from J; junction bases left unmatched: 16. The CDR3 protein is CASSSGLAGRTLIGTDTQYF. For the CDR3, the DNA is TGTGCCAGCAGTTCGGGACTAGCGGGGAGGACGCTAATCGGCACAGATACGCAGTATTTT.

This clonotype was picked up a small number of times. This may stem from a read error, because a much larger clone lies one nucleotide away. The rearrangement joins TRBV7-8 to TRBJ2-1; a weak D match, TRBD1 (6 bases). Trimming shortened V by 1 base and J by 13 bases, and 26 bases separated the two germline ends. The CDR3 sequence is 17 residues long. Germline V CDR1 and CDR2: SGHVS, FQNEAQ. CDR3 protein: CASSLDRPTGPQETQFF. CDR3 coding DNA: TGTGCCAGCAGCTTAGATAGGCCGACAGGCCCCCAAGAGACCCAGTTCTTC.

Concerning this clonotype itself: Possible read error: a much larger clone is one base away. The chain couples TRBV28 to TRBJ2-3; 7 bases map to TRBD1. CDR1 and CDR2 (germline): MDHEN, SYDVKM. CDR3 length equals 16 residues. CDR3 loop: CASSHLDRASTGTQYF. CDR3 sequence (DNA): TGTGCCAGCAGCCACCTAGACAGGGCTAGCACAGGTACGCAGTATTTT.

In the case of this clonotype: A read error may be the cause here, since a much bigger clone is one base away. CDR3 nucleotides: TGTGCCAGCAGTTTAGGCAGGGGGCTAACTAATAAAAAACTGTTTTTT. It encodes CASSLGRGLTNKKLFF. This sequence joins TRBV12-3 or TRBV12-4 and TRBJ1-4; 8 bases align to TRBD1. The CDR3 covers 16 residues.

V gene TRBV20-1 combines with J gene TRBJ2-1; 7 bases fit TRBD1. The trim removed 1 base at V and 6 bases at J, leaving 6 bases unmatched. This CDR3 is 14 amino acids long. In germline, CDR1 is DFQATT, CDR2 SNEGSKA (reference sequence). The CDR3 loop reads CSARGQGDSNEQFF. The DNA of the CDR3 is TGCAGTGCTAGAGGCCAGGGGGACAGCAATGAGCAGTTCTTC.

This clonotype came up many times. The genes are TRBV5-6 and TRBJ2-1; 9 bases fit TRBD1. CDR1 is SGHDT and CDR2 is YYEEEE in the germline V gene. This CDR3 region has 16 residues. With V trimmed by 4 bases and J by 8 bases, 13 bases remained unmatched. CDR3 sequence (DNA): TGTGCCAGCAGCCGGCTCCGGGACAGGGTTCGGGATGAGCAGTTCTTC. This sequence encodes CASSRLRDRVRDEQFF.

This clonotype was picked up a small number of times. The V call is TRBV6-6, the J call TRBJ1-2, with a weak D call TRBD1 (6 bases). V gave up 8 bases and J gave up 8 bases, with 12 bases separating them. Germline V lookup: CDR1 MNHNY, CDR2 SVGAGI (reference sequence). The CDR3 contains 11 residues. CDR3 nucleotide sequence: TGTGCCAGCGAGGGGGTTCACGGCTACACCTTC. This translates into CASEGVHGYTF.

This clonotype was picked up many times. This chain links TRBV20-1 with TRBJ1-5, with D unclear. The CDR3 is 13 amino acids. The ends were cut back, 3 bases at V and 8 bases at J, with 14 bases in the middle. CDR1 DFQATT and CDR2 SNEGSKA come from the germline V gene (reference sequence). This chain's CDR3 is CSARDQVIEPQHF. The CDR3 region has the DNA TGCAGTGCTAGGGACCAGGTAATCGAGCCCCAGCATTTT.

In this sample, this clonotype turned up many times. J is TRBJ2-3 and V is TRBV9; possible D gene TRBD2, 7 bases. The CDR3 contains 16 residues. The germline gives CDR1 SGDLS, CDR2 YYNGEE. Trimming removed 4 bases from V and 4 bases from J, with 19 bases in between. CDR3 nucleotide sequence: TGTGCCAGCAGCATCATTAGCGGAGGGGGGGCAGATACGCAGTATTTT. Protein: CASSIISGGGADTQYF.

This clonotype has at least ten counts. The chain has TRBV7-2 and TRBJ2-3; TRBD2 agrees at 15 bases. The V and J ends lost 8 bases and 6 bases, in that order; junction bases with no gene match: 3. The CDR3 contains 14 residues. CDR1 is SGHTA and CDR2 is FQGNSA in the germline V gene. The CDR3 region is CASGTSGGKDTQYF. The CDR3 region has the DNA TGTGCCAGCGGGACTAGCGGGGGGAAGGATACGCAGTATTTT.

There are many counts of this clonotype. The chain uses TRBV7-2 and TRBJ2-7; 11 positions agree with TRBD2. Trimming removed 4 bases from V and 5 bases from J; junction bases left unmatched: 7. CDR3 length: 15 amino acids. The germline V gene has CDR1 SGHTA and CDR2 FQGNSA. The CDR3 nucleotides read TGTGCCAGCAGCTACGGCCTAGCGGGGGGAAACGAGCAGTACTTC. This sequence encodes CASSYGLAGGNEQYF. Full variable domain (remainder filled in from reference TRBV7-2 and TRBJ2-7): GAGVSQSPSNKVTEKGKDVELRCDPISGHTALYWYRQSLGQGLEFLIYFQGNSAPDKSGLPSDRFSAERTGGSVSTLTIQRTQQEDSAVYLCASSYGLAGGNEQYFGPGTRLTVT.

The sample holds a few counts of this clonotype. The chain is built from TRBV19 and TRBJ1-2, with 11 bases identical to TRBD1. This CDR3 is built from 15 residues. V lost 5 bases, J lost 4 bases, and 6 bases stayed unmatched. From germline, CDR1 is LNHDA and CDR2 SQIVND (reference sequence). In DNA, the CDR3 is TGTGCCAGTAGTCAAGGGACAGGGGGTTCCTATGGCTACACCTTC. As protein: CASSQGTGGSYGYTF.

The sample holds one count of this clonotype. The J gene is TRBJ1-2, the V gene TRBV7-2; D possibly corresponds to TRBD1 (6 bases). Between the trimmed V and J ends, which lost 5 bases and 6 bases, there was a span of 19 bases. CDR1 SGHTA and CDR2 FQGNSA come from the germline V gene. The CDR3 runs to 15 residues. DNA for the CDR3: TGTGCCAGCAGCCCGAGGGGCGGGACACTGGATGGCTACACCTTC. Its protein product is CASSPRGGTLDGYTF. Based on the CDR3 plus reference TRBV7-2 and TRBJ1-2, the full variable domain is GAGVSQSPSNKVTEKGKDVELRCDPISGHTALYWYRQSLGQGLEFLIYFQGNSAPDKSGLPSDRFSAERTGGSVSTLTIQRTQQEDSAVYLCASSPRGGTLDGYTFGSGTRLTVV.

Comment on this clonotype: This clone may be a read error of a much larger clone one base away. The chain has TRBV10-3 and TRBJ1-2, with 9 bases aligning to TRBD1. The germline gives CDR1 ENHRY, CDR2 SYGVKD. The CDR3 covers 15 residues. The CDR3 sequence is CAISESTGGAYGYIF. The CDR3 nucleotides read TGTGCCATCAGTGAAAGTACAGGGGGCGCATACGGCTACATCTTC.